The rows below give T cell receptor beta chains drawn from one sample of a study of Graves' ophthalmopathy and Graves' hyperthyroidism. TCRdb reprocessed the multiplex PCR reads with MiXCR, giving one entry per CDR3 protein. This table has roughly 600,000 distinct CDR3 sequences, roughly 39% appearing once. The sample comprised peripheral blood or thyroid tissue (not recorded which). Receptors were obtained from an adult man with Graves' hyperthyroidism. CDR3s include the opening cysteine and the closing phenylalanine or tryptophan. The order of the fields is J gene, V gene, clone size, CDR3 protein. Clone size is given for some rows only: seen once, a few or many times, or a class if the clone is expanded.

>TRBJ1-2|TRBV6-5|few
CASSYSTGTSYGYTF
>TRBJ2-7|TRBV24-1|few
CASSFFRDRGPYEQYF
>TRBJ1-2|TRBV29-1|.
CSANPGTMTDTNYGYTF
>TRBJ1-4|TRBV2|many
CASSAMDRVDEKLFF
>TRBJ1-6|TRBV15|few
CATSRGAGFTNSPLHF
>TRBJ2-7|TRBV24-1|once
CATSVGAHYNEQYF
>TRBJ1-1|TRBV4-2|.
CASSQDLRQNTEAFF
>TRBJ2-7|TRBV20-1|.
CSAIGEQYF
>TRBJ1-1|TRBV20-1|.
CSARSASGAEFEAFF
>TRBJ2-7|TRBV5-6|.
CASSWVGQRGSSYEQYF
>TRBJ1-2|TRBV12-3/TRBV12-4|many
CASSDTGTGGRYGYTF
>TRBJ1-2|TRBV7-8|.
CASSVEGTVYGYTF
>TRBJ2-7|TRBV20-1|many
CSASGPEGWEQYF
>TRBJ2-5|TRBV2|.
CASSERKYQETQYF
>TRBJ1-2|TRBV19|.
CASSPGAGRIYGHTF
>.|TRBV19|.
CASSIGSSGSYNEQFF
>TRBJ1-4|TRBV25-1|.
CASSEGSRKQGEKLFF
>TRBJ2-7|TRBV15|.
CATSRDQGTDEQYF
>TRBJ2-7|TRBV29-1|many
CSVEASGLAGGRRQYF
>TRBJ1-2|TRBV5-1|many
CASSQDGVVGYTF
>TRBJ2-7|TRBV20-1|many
CSARSPRSEQYF
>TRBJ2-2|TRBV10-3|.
CASSYSTGTSVTGELFF
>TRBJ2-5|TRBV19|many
CASSMPRGTQYF
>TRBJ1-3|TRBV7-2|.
CASSPLGQSVSGNTIYF
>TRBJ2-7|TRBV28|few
CASSERDGTYEQYF
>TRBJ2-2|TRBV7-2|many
CASSLEGGRVTGELFF
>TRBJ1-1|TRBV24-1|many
CATRVGRTGGTEAFF
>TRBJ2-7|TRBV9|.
CASSVDISGDYEQYF
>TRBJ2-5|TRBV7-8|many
CASSLSVVEETQYF